This TCR beta chain was sequenced in a study of cytomegalovirus exposure and HLA in healthy donors. Overall study results and limits: A later examination showed that TCR association rates differed by HLA locus, with DRB1 most and HLA-C fewest. Reported performance of the classifier showed diagnosis of cytomegalovirus status with high specificity and sensitivity.

The PCR made use of 60 Vbeta and 13 Jbeta primers. Sequenced by immunoSEQ multiplex PCR; TCRdb stores in-frame clones only, minus some. Its clone listing holds some 130,000 clones. About this clone itself: The antigen remains undetermined.

Germline V lookup: CDR1 MNHEY, CDR2 SMNVEV (reference sequence). The CDR3 has 15 amino acids. Between the trimmed V and J ends, which lost 6 bases and 4 bases, there was a span of 17 bases. This receptor was obtained from a man younger than 35 in good health and CMV-seronegative. Input material: PBMCs. The gene calls are TRBV27 and TRBJ2-3; D is possibly TRBD2 (6 bases). The CDR3 sequence is CASSPRESGPDTQYF. Written as DNA, the CDR3 is TGTGCCAGCAGCCCCCGGGAGAGTGGTCCAGATACGCAGTATTTT.